Shown below are 15 T cell receptor beta chains from a single sample sequenced in a study of T cell responses to AZD1222 COVID-19 vaccine (dated by TCRdb to 2020 to 2023). Library preparation employed the immunoSEQ multiplex PCR assay. TCRdb carries this immuneACCESS record with in-frame sequences only. Its versions omit some clonotypes, under half of them owing to an unresolved V gene in the studies checked, with the rest unexplained. This sample has 100,000 to 150,000 clones in its table, and approximately 80% of those were observed once. The top ten constitute around 27% of the sample. Sample time point, as interpreted from the label and publication: about 28 days (+/-7) after the second vaccine dose. Sequenced here: peripheral blood, sampled 28 days after the second AZD1222 dose. The receptors originated from an adult who received the AZD1222 COVID-19 vaccine.

The chain carries TRBV5-1 and TRBJ1-2, with 10 bases fitting TRBD1. The junction had 5 bases not matched to a gene; V was cut back by 4 bases and J by 8 bases. This CDR3 has 13 residues. Germline V CDR1 and CDR2: SGHRS, YFSETQ. CDR3 in amino acids: CASSPGTGEGYTF. The CDR3 DNA is TGCGCCAGCAGCCCCGGGACAGGGGAGGGCTACACCTTC.

J is TRBJ1-1 and V is TRBV5-1; D is possibly TRBD1 (5 bases). Trimming removed 1 base at V and 4 bases at J, with 20 bases between. This CDR3 has 17 amino acids. Germline V gene data show CDR1 as SGHRS and CDR2 as YFSETQ. CDR3 sequence: CASSLNMQGSQGTEAFF. The CDR3 DNA follows: TGCGCCAGCAGCTTGAATATGCAGGGAAGTCAGGGCACTGAAGCTTTCTTT.

This chain joins TRBV2 and TRBJ2-2; 10 nucleotides agree with TRBD1. The length of the CDR3 is 16 residues. The ends lost 8 bases at V and 4 bases at J; junction bases unmatched: 10. Germline V gene lookup returns CDR1 SNHLY and CDR2 FYNNEI. The CDR3 sequence: CASHSGTGVTTGELFF. The CDR3 DNA is TGTGCCAGCCACTCCGGGACAGGGGTTACCACCGGGGAGCTGTTTTTT.

This rearrangement joins TRBV5-1 to TRBJ1-1; D is uncertain. Germline lookup yields CDR1 SGHRS and CDR2 YFSETQ. V lost 0 bases to trimming and J lost 1 base, with 7 bases between them. CDR3 size: 14 residues. For the CDR3, the DNA is TGCGCCAGCAGCTTGGAGGCAGGGAACACTGAAGCTTTCTTT. Its translation: CASSLEAGNTEAFF.

The V and J genes are TRBV12-3 or TRBV12-4 and TRBJ1-5; the D is unclear. The CDR3 length is 13 residues. V was trimmed by 3 bases and J by 7 bases, leaving 10 bases between them. CDR3 region: CASSLGDQQPQHF. CDR3 nucleotides: TGTGCCAGCAGTTTGGGAGATCAACAGCCCCAGCATTTT.

The rearrangement joins TRBV28 to TRBJ1-2; 7 bases are a match to TRBD1. CDR3 length: 14 residues. Germline V gives CDR1 MDHEN, CDR2 SYDVKM. Trimming cost V 6 bases and J 3 bases; bases outside gene matches: 7. CDR3 nucleotide sequence: TGTGCCAGCAGACCGGGACAGAGCCACTATGGCTACACCTTC. Its protein product is CASRPGQSHYGYTF.

This clone was seen only a few times. Other DNA sequences from this sample encode an identical CDR3 as well. This chain links TRBV2 with TRBJ1-5; D not resolved. The ends were cut back, 4 bases at V and 2 bases at J, with 3 bases in the middle. CDR1 and CDR2 from the germline V gene are SNHLY and FYNNEI. The CDR3 length is 12 residues. This CDR3 is CASSGGNQPQHF. CDR3 coding DNA: TGTGCCAGCAGTGGAGGCAATCAGCCCCAGCATTTT.

This clone was recorded a few times. CDR3 in DNA: TGCGCCAGCAGCAAGAACCTAGCGGGGGCCGACAATGAGCAGTTCTTC. It yields the protein CASSKNLAGADNEQFF. V usage is TRBV5-1 and J usage is TRBJ2-1; 10 bases map to TRBD2. This CDR3 has 16 residues. Germline V gives CDR1 SGHRS, CDR2 YFSETQ. J lost 5 bases, V lost 4 bases, and 9 bases had no gene match. Supplemented by reference TRBV5-1 and TRBJ2-1, the full variable domain reads KAGVTQTPRYLIKTRGQQVTLSCSPISGHRSVSWYQQTPGQGLQFLFEYFSETQRNKGNFPGRFSGRQFSNSRSEMNVSTLELGDSALYLCASSKNLAGADNEQFFGPGTRLTVL.

The chain combines TRBV3-1 (or the pseudogene TRBV3-2) with TRBJ2-7, with TRBD1 matching over 11 bases. V shed 5 bases, J shed 5 bases, and the junction held 5 bases outside the gene matches. The CDR3 totals 14 residues. The germline CDR1 and CDR2 sequences are LGHDT and YNNKEL (reference sequence). The CDR3 here is CASSFGQGADEQYF. In DNA form, the CDR3 reads TGTGCCAGCAGCTTTGGACAGGGGGCCGACGAGCAGTACTTC.

Worth noting for this clone: The junction and the germline gene differ at one end; a read error may be behind it. The chain joins TRBV7-7 to TRBJ2-5, with D tentatively TRBD2 (7 bases). Germline V gene data show CDR1 as SSHAT and CDR2 as FNYEAQ (reference sequence). The CDR3 has 15 amino acids. This CDR3 is CASSLSWGGGETQYF. Written as DNA, the CDR3 is TGTGCTAGCAGCTTATCCTGGGGGGGCGGAGAGACCCAGTACTTC.

The chain uses TRBV25-1 and TRBJ1-6, with TRBD1 matching 7 bases. The CDR3 covers 15 residues. From germline, CDR1 is MGHDK and CDR2 SYGVNS. J gave up 5 bases and V 4 bases, and 5 bases lay outside the gene matches. Here the CDR3 reads CASSVDRADNSPLHF. The CDR3 nucleotides are TGTGCCAGCAGTGTAGACAGGGCAGATAATTCACCCCTCCACTTT.

The V gene is TRBV7-9, the J gene TRBJ2-1; possibly TRBD1 for D (6 bases). V was cut by 1 base and J by 4 bases, with 8 bases left in between. The CDR3 totals 14 residues. The germline V gene has CDR1 SEHNR and CDR2 FQNEAQ (reference sequence). The CDR3 spells CASSLGDMYNEQFF. CDR3 bases: TGTGCCAGCAGCTTAGGGGACATGTACAATGAGCAGTTCTTC. The full variable domain, completed using reference TRBV7-9 and TRBJ2-1, is DTGVSQNPRHKITKRGQNVTFRCDPISEHNRLYWYRQTLGQGPEFLTYFQNEAQLEKSRLLSDRFSAERPKGSFSTLEIQRTEQGDSAMYLCASSLGDMYNEQFFGPGTRLTVL.

The rearrangement uses TRBV19 and TRBJ2-5, with 8 positions matching TRBD2. Germline V gives CDR1 LNHDA, CDR2 SQIVND (reference sequence). CDR3 length: 16 residues. V dropped 5 bases and J dropped 2; count of bases not matched to a gene: 10. The DNA for the CDR3 is TGTGCCAGTAGTCTCCGGGGGGCTAGCGGGCAAGAGACCCAGTACTTC. Its protein is CASSLRGASGQETQYF. Full variable domain (missing parts from reference TRBV19 and TRBJ2-5): DGGITQSPKYLFRKEGQNVTLSCEQNLNHDAMYWYRQDPGQGLRLIYYSQIVNDFQKGDIAEGYSVSREKKESFPLTVTSAQKNPTAFYLCASSLRGASGQETQYFGPGTRLLVL.

This clone has only a few counts. The V and J genes are TRBV10-3 and TRBJ1-2; tentative D call: TRBD1 (6 bases). Germline CDR1 ENHRY, CDR2 SYGVKD. V shed 6 bases and J shed 2 bases, with 13 bases lying between them. The CDR3 is made up of 14 amino acids. The chain's CDR3 is CAISSTQGNYGYTF. The CDR3 coding sequence is TGTGCCATCAGCTCTACACAGGGAAACTATGGCTACACCTTC.

The chain has TRBV29-1 and TRBJ2-7; the D gene could be TRBD1 or TRBD2 (5 bases each). CDR1 is SQVTM, CDR2 ANQGSEA, per germline. The CDR3 has 12 amino acids. Trimming removed 5 bases from V and 2 bases from J, with 10 bases in between. Here the CDR3 DNA reads TGCAGCGTTTTCAGGGACCCCTACGAGCAGTACTTC. Translation gives CSVFRDPYEQYF.